These T cell receptor beta chains were read from a single sample in a study of tumor-infiltrating lymphocytes in primary liver carcinoma. TCRdb processed the multiplex PCR reads anew with MiXCR; each CDR3 protein has one entry. The sample has about 120,000 distinct CDR3 sequences, roughly 75% seen once. Sequencing used tumor-adjacent normal liver tissue. All receptors derive from a woman aged 55 to 70 with primary liver carcinoma and hepatitis B virus infection. Each CDR3 is given with its conserved first and last residue. The D gene is left open where the match is weak. Rows give clone size only sometimes, using once, few, many, or a class for an expanded clone.

j_call: TRBJ2-1
clone_size: -
v_call: TRBV28
d_call: TRBD2
cdr3_aa: CASSLPAGTFSYEQFF
cdr3_nt: TGTGCCAGCAGTTTACCAGCGGGAACCTTCTCCTACGAGCAGTTCTTC

j_call: TRBJ2-7
clone_size: -
v_call: TRBV5-4
d_call: TRBD2
cdr3_aa: CASSETSGRSWNEQCF
cdr3_nt: TGTGCCAGCAGCGAAACTAGCGGGAGATCATGGAATGAGCAGTGCTTC

j_call: TRBJ2-7
clone_size: many
v_call: TRBV28
d_call: TRBD2
cdr3_aa: CASSLGTSGRATMVYEQYF
cdr3_nt: TGTGCCAGCAGTTTAGGGACTAGCGGGAGGGCCACGATGGTCTACGAGCAGTACTTC

j_call: TRBJ2-7
clone_size: -
v_call: TRBV5-5
d_call: -
cdr3_aa: CASSALEREQYF
cdr3_nt: TGTGCCAGCAGCGCTCTGGAGCGTGAGCAGTACTTC

j_call: TRBJ2-4
clone_size: -
v_call: TRBV9
d_call: -
cdr3_aa: CASSSGLAENIQNF
cdr3_nt: TGTGCCAGCAGCTCGGGGCTAGCCGAAAACATTCAGAACTTC

j_call: TRBJ2-1
clone_size: many
v_call: TRBV7-2
d_call: -
cdr3_aa: CASSLQLRVEQFF
cdr3_nt: TGTGCCAGCAGCTTACAACTCCGGGTAGAGCAGTTCTTC

j_call: TRBJ1-2
clone_size: -
v_call: TRBV6-5
d_call: -
cdr3_aa: CASSYGTHDGYIF
cdr3_nt: TGTGCTAGCAGTTATGGAACGCACGATGGCTACATCTTC

j_call: TRBJ2-1
clone_size: -
v_call: TRBV12-3/TRBV12-4
d_call: TRBD2
cdr3_aa: CVSHGGLVFYNEQFF
cdr3_nt: TGTGTCTCTCATGGAGGACTAGTGTTCTACAATGAGCAATTCTTC

j_call: TRBJ2-2
clone_size: -
v_call: TRBV30
d_call: -
cdr3_aa: CARRPQGEIKIVGELFF
cdr3_nt: TGTGCCCGGAGACCACAGGGAGAGATTAAAATCGTCGGGGAGCTGTTTTTT

j_call: TRBJ2-2
clone_size: many
v_call: TRBV6-5
d_call: -
cdr3_aa: CASRRTGSSGELFF
cdr3_nt: TGTGCCAGCAGACGCACAGGGTCTTCCGGGGAGCTGTTTTTT

j_call: TRBJ2-3
clone_size: -
v_call: TRBV11-2
d_call: TRBD2
cdr3_aa: CASSLRGLAELRVRMDTQYF
cdr3_nt: TGTGCCAGCAGCTTAAGGGGCCTAGCGGAATTGAGAGTCCGCATGGATACGCAGTATTTT